This T cell receptor beta chain was identified in a study of tumor-infiltrating lymphocytes in primary liver carcinoma. This clonotype was observed a handful of times. Its antigen is still unknown. This CDR3 has 16 residues. Trimming took off 2 bases at V and 1 base at J, with 13 bases between the two ends. Germline CDR1 is MNHEY and CDR2 is SVGAGI. Study outcomes and limitations: Tumor region pairs overlapped more than did tumor-adjacent and tumor-blood pairs. A significantly higher top-250-clone fraction was recorded for tumors than for blood (p = 0.039).

Starting from 500 ng of total RNA, TCR beta cDNA was produced with a primer in the constant region. Three nested multiplex PCR rounds, a slightly modified ARM-PCR, produced the libraries for TCR beta. For roughly 10 cycles apiece, the opening two PCR rounds ran with TRBV1-TRBV30 forward primers and a C-beta reverse primer. One entry per CDR3 protein results from TCRdb running MiXCR on the multiplex PCR reads. The sample yields about 180,000 distinct CDR3 sequences, about 60% seen once. Blood RNA came from unsorted whole blood; germline DNA was also extracted. Sample: peripheral blood. The source of this sequence is a man aged 35 to 55 with primary liver carcinoma and hepatitis B virus infection. The chain couples TRBV6-5 to TRBJ2-3, with D perhaps given as TRBD1 or TRBD2 (5 bases each). The CDR3 sequence is CASSYGLGGRTDTQYF. CDR3 nucleotide sequence: TGTGCCAGCAGTTACGGACTTGGGGGTCGCACAGATACGCAGTATTTT.